Below, 18 T cell receptor beta chains from the same sample are listed, as sequenced in a study of cytomegalovirus exposure and HLA in healthy donors. Vbeta (60) and Jbeta (13) primers were used in the PCR. Measured with immunoSEQ multiplex PCR; TCRdb has only the in-frame clones, and not every one. This sample has 150,000 to 200,000 clones, with around 88% found just once. The material sequenced was PBMCs. The receptors were sampled from a woman under 30 in good health and CMV-seronegative.

V and J are TRBV10-3 and TRBJ2-1; tentative D call: TRBD1 (6 bases). The V and J ends lost 4 bases and 9 bases respectively, with 10 bases between them. Looked up from germline, CDR1 is ENHRY and CDR2 is SYGVKD. The CDR3 covers 12 residues. The DNA of the CDR3 is TGTGCCATCAGTGGACTGGACAGTGAGCAGTTCTTC. Translated, it gives CAISGLDSEQFF.

This clone has a single count. This rearrangement joins TRBV5-1 to TRBJ2-5; D might be TRBD1 (6 bases). Per germline, CDR1 SGHRS and CDR2 YFSETQ. Trimming pared 4 bases from V and 3 bases from J, leaving 13 bases between. The CDR3 has 14 amino acids. The CDR3 DNA is TGCGCCAGCAGCCCAATAGGGGGAAAAGAGACCCAGTACTTC. Residues: CASSPIGGKETQYF.

Of note for this clone: Other nucleotide sequences in the sample specify the same CDR3. This rearrangement joins TRBV30 to TRBJ1-5, with D possibly TRBD1 on 6 matching bases. Germline CDR1 is GTSNPN and CDR2 is SVGIG (reference sequence). The V end lost 0 bases, the J end lost 4 bases, and 7 bases lay between the germline ends. CDR3 size: 13 residues. CDR3 DNA: TGTGCCTGGAGTGTAAGGGGGAATCAGCCCCAGCATTTT. As protein: CAWSVRGNQPQHF.

This clone was seen a single time. V is TRBV19 and J is TRBJ1-2, with a possible D match to TRBD1 (5 bases). The CDR3 covers 14 residues. The V gene lost 7 bases and the J gene lost 5 bases, with 17 bases spanning the gap. Germline V gives CDR1 LNHDA, CDR2 SQIVND (reference sequence). CDR3 bases: TGTGCCAGTAATCAGGGAACGGAAGTATATGGCTACACCTTC. Residues: CASNQGTEVYGYTF.

This sequence joins TRBV7-9 and TRBJ1-2; 7 bases are a match to TRBD1. Germline lookup yields CDR1 SEHNR and CDR2 FQNEAQ (reference sequence). J lost 6 bases, V lost 5 bases, and 6 bases had no gene match. CDR3 size: 13 residues. The CDR3 region has the DNA TGTGCCAGCAGCAAAATCCAGGGGGATGGCTACACCTTC. Protein sequence: CASSKIQGDGYTF.

The rearrangement links TRBV2 to TRBJ2-6; unclear D gene. Germline lookup yields CDR1 SNHLY and CDR2 FYNNEI. V was cut by 7 bases and J by 0 bases, with 10 bases left in between. The CDR3 runs 15 residues. CDR3 DNA sequence: TGTGCCAGCACCTTCGGAGACTCTGGGGCCAACGTCCTGACTTTC. Protein: CASTFGDSGANVLTF.

The V and J genes are TRBV6-6 and TRBJ2-7, with 9 bases lining up with TRBD2. Germline CDR1 MNHNY, CDR2 SVGAGI (reference sequence). The length of the CDR3 is 16 residues. The ends lost 7 bases at V and 11 bases at J; junction bases unmatched: 21. Here the CDR3 DNA reads TGTGCCAGCATGGGACGGGGAGCGGGGGGACTGAGCGTGGAGTACTTC. This sequence encodes CASMGRGAGGLSVEYF.

The V gene is TRBV2, the J gene TRBJ2-1, with D uncertain. V was cut by 3 bases and J by 4 bases, with 7 bases left in between. Germline CDR1 SNHLY, CDR2 FYNNEI. The CDR3 loop spans 13 amino acids. CDR3 amino acids: CASSESPYNEQFF. Written as DNA, the CDR3 is TGTGCCAGCAGTGAGTCCCCGTACAATGAGCAGTTCTTC.

The V and J genes are TRBV28 and TRBJ2-2, with 8 nucleotides matching TRBD2. The germline CDR1 and CDR2 sequences are MDHEN and SYDVKM. The CDR3 extends over 15 amino acids. Trimming removed 7 bases from V and 5 bases from J; junction bases left unmatched: 9. CDR3 protein: CASIPGLGLTGELFF. The CDR3 DNA reads TGTGCCAGCATTCCGGGACTAGGATTAACCGGGGAGCTGTTTTTT.

The chain recombines TRBV29-1 with TRBJ2-2; TRBD1 matches at 7 bases. J lost 4 bases, V lost 6 bases, and 2 bases had no gene match. Looked up from germline, CDR1 is SQVTM and CDR2 is ANQGSEA. This CDR3 contains 12 residues. The CDR3 DNA reads as TGCAGCGTAACAGGGGCCACCGGGGAGCTGTTTTTT. Translation: CSVTGATGELFF.

The chain has TRBV28 and TRBJ1-6, with 8 positions matching TRBD1. V was clipped by 5 bases and J by 16 bases; unmatched bases: 16. The germline V gene encodes CDR1 MDHEN and CDR2 SYDVKM. The CDR3 has 15 residues. The chain's CDR3 is CASSPPLETGDALHF. The CDR3 nucleotides read TGTGCCAGCAGTCCACCCCTTGAGACAGGGGACGCACTCCACTTT.

CDR3 sequence reads: CASSGGTNSYEQYF. The CDR3 DNA reads as TGTGCCAGCAGCGGTGGGACTAACTCCTACGAGCAGTACTTC. The chain carries TRBV9 and TRBJ2-7; 7 bases align to TRBD2. Germline CDR1 and CDR2: SGDLS and YYNGEE. The CDR3 covers 14 residues. V trimming: 3 bases; J trimming: 0 bases; junction bases outside the gene matches: 3.

The genes are TRBV7-8 and TRBJ2-3; D is unclear. The germline gives CDR1 SGHVS, CDR2 FQNEAQ. This CDR3 is built from 14 residues. Trimming cost V 0 bases and J 4 bases, with 8 bases left between them. The CDR3 loop is CASSLAQAPDTQYF. The CDR3 DNA is TGTGCCAGCAGCTTAGCGCAGGCCCCAGATACGCAGTATTTT. The full variable domain, rest sourced from reference TRBV7-8 and TRBJ2-3, is GAGVSQSPRYKVAKRGQDVALRCDPISGHVSLFWYQQALGQGPEFLTYFQNEAQLDKSGLPSDRFFAERPEGSVSTLKIQRTQQEDSAVYLCASSLAQAPDTQYFGPGTRLTVL.

The chain recombines TRBV30 with TRBJ1-3, with D perhaps matching TRBD1 (6 bases). Germline V gene data show CDR1 as GTSNPN and CDR2 as SVGIG (reference sequence). The length of the CDR3 is 15 residues. V lost 5 bases to trimming and J lost 4 bases, with 18 bases between them. The DNA of the CDR3 is TGTGCCTGGGCCCACCTTGACAGGAGGGGAAACACCATATATTTT. It specifies CAWAHLDRRGNTIYF.

This clone was detected once. The rearrangement joins TRBV7-8 to TRBJ2-1, with D maybe TRBD2 (6 bases). The V and J ends lost 5 bases and 0 bases respectively, with 11 bases between them. CDR1 is SGHVS and CDR2 is FQNEAQ in the germline V gene. The CDR3 spans 15 residues. CDR3 bases: TGTGCCAGCAGCGGGACTGGGGGCTCCTACAATGAGCAGTTCTTC. Protein product: CASSGTGGSYNEQFF.

This sequence joins TRBV29-1 and TRBJ1-1; D might be TRBD1 (5 bases). V lost 6 bases to trimming and J lost 1 base, with 12 bases between them. CDR3 length equals 13 residues. CDR1 and CDR2 (germline): SQVTM, ANQGSEA. The CDR3 DNA follows: TGCAGCGTGCAACGAGGACAGAACACTGAAGCTTTCTTT. Translating it yields CSVQRGQNTEAFF.

V and J are TRBV7-8 and TRBJ1-1; TRBD1 matches at 8 bases. V lost 3 bases, J lost 6 bases, and 27 bases stayed unmatched. CDR1 is SGHVS and CDR2 is FQNEAQ in the germline V gene. The CDR3 runs to 21 residues. The CDR3 is CASSFRARTGLDLWGSPEAFF. CDR3 sequence (DNA): TGTGCCAGCAGCTTTCGGGCCCGGACAGGGTTGGATCTTTGGGGAAGTCCTGAAGCTTTCTTT. Using reference TRBV7-8 and TRBJ1-1 for the parts outside the CDR3, the full variable domain is GAGVSQSPRYKVAKRGQDVALRCDPISGHVSLFWYQQALGQGPEFLTYFQNEAQLDKSGLPSDRFFAERPEGSVSTLKIQRTQQEDSAVYLCASSFRARTGLDLWGSPEAFFGQGTRLTVV.

The chain recombines TRBV5-1 with TRBJ2-5, with 8 bases matching TRBD2. V lost 0 bases, J lost 4 bases, and 14 bases stayed unmatched. Germline loops: CDR1 SGHRS, CDR2 YFSETQ. This CDR3 is built from 18 residues. The CDR3 sequence is CASSLGPPSGSVLETQYF. Written as DNA, the CDR3 is TGCGCCAGCAGCTTGGGGCCCCCCAGCGGGAGTGTTTTAGAGACCCAGTACTTC.